What follows is one TCR beta chain and its context. What antigen it recognizes has not been identified. No much larger clone exists at a distance of one base, and base qualities are not known. Sequenced on an Illumina HiSeq 1500. In-frame beta chains were kept once TCRdb had trimmed the public reads at Q25 with fastp and called clones with MiXCR. Rows are unified per CDR3 protein, each entry keeping the most common DNA and genes. The sample records 200,000 or so distinct CDR3 sequences, about 21% of which are singletons. Around 3.2% of the sample rests with the top ten. This record comes from a study of T cell repertoires in cytomegalovirus infection (dated by TCRdb to about 2019). As for the study more broadly: The HLA type of each donor mattered for the analysis, because public TCR beta signatures pointed to carriage of CMV infection along with the matching HLA type. The paper as a whole reports these results and caveats: In the ex vivo response, HLA-C-restricted CMV-specific TCR beta clonotypes were dominant, and in two of eight donors the single most frequent clonotype came from this HLA-C-restricted group. In both this cohort and an independent cohort of approximately 350 donors, the cumulative frequency of public TCR beta family members distinguished carriers of CMV infection plus the relevant HLA type.

The CDR3 runs 15 amino acids, cysteine and phenylalanine included. Only the CDR3 part of the read is kept: 45 bases, read in frame from the first base. V lost 0 bases and J lost 3 bases, and the count of bases not matched to a germline gene is 6. The germline V gene provides CDR1 SGHRS and CDR2 YFSETQ. The sequence is built from TRBV5-1 and TRBJ2-7; 7 bases in between match TRBD2. Sequencing was carried out using PBMCs. The TCR was taken from a human donor in good health (CMV status not recorded). Some clones in this sample may be carry-over from other donors' samples. CDR3 loop: CASSLDTSAFYEQYF. In nucleotide form, the sequence is TGCGCCAGCAGCTTGGATACTAGCGCCTTCTACGAGCAGTACTTC.